This TCR beta chain derives from a study of a mutant IDH1 vaccine in newly diagnosed glioma. Study-level background: The sex distribution of treated patients was about 60% male and about 40% female, with a mean age of around 40 years.

Time point meaning: baseline, week 1 (first vaccination visit). As to treatment: pre-vaccination baseline after standard-of-care therapy. Study-level findings and limits: It was about 95% of patients that developed vaccine-induced immune responses.

The ends were cut back, 0 bases at V and 1 base at J, with 7 bases in the middle. Germline V gives CDR1 SGHRS, CDR2 YFSETQ. CDR3 length: 14 amino acids. For this clone: The antigen remains undetermined.

Repertoires were generated with immunoSEQ multiplex PCR, while TCRdb's copy carries only in-frame clones and drops some. This sample has tens of thousands of clones, with about four fifths found just once. The sequence was collected from a woman aged 45-65 years with glioma. This material consisted of PBMCs, taken from a glioma patient treated with radiotherapy, temozolomide or both. This chain joins TRBV5-1 and TRBJ2-5; TRBD1 or TRBD2 may be the D gene (6 bases each). The CDR3 sequence is CASSLGGAQETQYF. The DNA for the CDR3 is TGCGCCAGCAGCTTGGGGGGGGCCCAAGAGACCCAGTACTTC.